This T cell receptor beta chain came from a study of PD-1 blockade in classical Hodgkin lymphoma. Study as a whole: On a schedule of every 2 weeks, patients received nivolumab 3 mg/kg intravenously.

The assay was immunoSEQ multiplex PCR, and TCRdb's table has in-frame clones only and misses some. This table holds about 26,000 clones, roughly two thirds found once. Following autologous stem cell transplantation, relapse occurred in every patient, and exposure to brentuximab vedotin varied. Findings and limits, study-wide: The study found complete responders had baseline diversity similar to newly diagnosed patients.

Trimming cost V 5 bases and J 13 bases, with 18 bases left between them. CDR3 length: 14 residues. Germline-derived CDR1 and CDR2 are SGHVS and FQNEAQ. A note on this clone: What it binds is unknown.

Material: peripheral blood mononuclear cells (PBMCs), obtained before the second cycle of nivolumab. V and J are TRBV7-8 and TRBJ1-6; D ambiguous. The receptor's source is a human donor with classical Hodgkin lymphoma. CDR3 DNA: TGTGCCAGCAGCCCGAAGCCCAATGTGGGGCCCCTCCACTTT. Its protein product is CASSPKPNVGPLHF.